This T cell receptor beta chain was identified during a study of blood T cell repertoires in COVID-19. For the study at large: Nucleic acid was either cDNA or gDNA, and it came from T cells, B-cell-depleted T cells, or PBMCs.

The length of the CDR3 is 11 residues. Germline V gives CDR1 DFQATT, CDR2 SNEGSKA (reference sequence). Trimming stripped 6 bases from V and 8 bases from J, with 13 bases between. Profiling relied on immunoSEQ multiplex PCR, and the TCRdb table lists in-frame clones only, not all of them. This sample has 250,000 or so clones, with roughly 90% found just once. This receptor was obtained from a woman aged 25 to 45 with active or convalescent COVID-19. Material for sequencing was peripheral blood. V is TRBV20-1 and J is TRBJ1-2, with D uncertain. CDR3 sequence reads: CSADWGGGYTF. CDR3 bases: TGCAGTGCCGATTGGGGAGGGGGCTACACCTTC.